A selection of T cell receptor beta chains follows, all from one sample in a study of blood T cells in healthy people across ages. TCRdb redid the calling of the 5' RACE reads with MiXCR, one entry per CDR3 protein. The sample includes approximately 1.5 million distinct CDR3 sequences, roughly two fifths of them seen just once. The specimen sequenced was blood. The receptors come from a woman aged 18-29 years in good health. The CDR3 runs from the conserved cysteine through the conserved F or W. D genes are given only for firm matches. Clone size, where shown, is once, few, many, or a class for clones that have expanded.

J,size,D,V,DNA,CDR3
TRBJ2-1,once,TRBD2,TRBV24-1,TGTGCCACCAGTGATGGGCTAGCGGCGAACAATGAGCAGTTCTTC,CATSDGLAANNEQFF
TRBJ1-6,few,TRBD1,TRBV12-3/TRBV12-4,TGTGCCAGCAGTACTGGACAGGGTCGTTCACCCCTCCACTTT,CASSTGQGRSPLHF
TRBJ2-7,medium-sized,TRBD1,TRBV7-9,TGTGCCAGCAGCCGAGGGGACAGGCTTTTTTACTACGAGCAGTACTTC,CASSRGDRLFYYEQYF
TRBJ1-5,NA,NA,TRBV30,TGTGCCTGGAGTGCGGACAACAATCAGCCCCAGCATTTT,CAWSADNNQPQHF
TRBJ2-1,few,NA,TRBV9,TGTGCCAGCAGCGTAGAGAAGTACAATGAGCAGTTCTTC,CASSVEKYNEQFF
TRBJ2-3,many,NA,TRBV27,TGTGCCAGCAGCTCTGGGTTAGGCACAGATACGCAGTATTTT,CASSSGLGTDTQYF
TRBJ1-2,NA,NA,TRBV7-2,TGTGCCAGCAGCTTAGGCAGACCTATCACCTTC,CASSLGRPITF
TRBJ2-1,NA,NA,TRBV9,TGTGCCAGCAGCTCACCGGGACACAGCTCCTACAATGAGCAGTTCTTC,CASSSPGHSSYNEQFF
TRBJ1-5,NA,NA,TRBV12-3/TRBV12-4,TGTGCCAGTGCATGGGGCGGACGCAATCAGCCCCAGCATTTT,CASAWGGRNQPQHF
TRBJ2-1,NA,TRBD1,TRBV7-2,TGTGCCAGCAGCGTACTACAGGGGGCGATTTACAATGAGCAGTTCTTC,CASSVLQGAIYNEQFF
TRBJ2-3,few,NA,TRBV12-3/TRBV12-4,TGTGCCAGCAGTTACAGGGCCCGCACAGATACGCAGTATTTT,CASSYRARTDTQYF
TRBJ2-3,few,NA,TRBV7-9,TGTGCCAGCAGTCGGGGAAAAGATACGCAGTATTTT,CASSRGKDTQYF
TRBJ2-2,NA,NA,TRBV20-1,TGCAGTGCTCCGGACTATCTCACCGGGGAGCTGTTTTTT,CSAPDYLTGELFF
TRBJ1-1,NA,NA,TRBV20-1,TGCAGTGCCCGACCGGGAGCACAGAACACTGAAGCTTTCTTT,CSARPGAQNTEAFF
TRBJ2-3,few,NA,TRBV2,TGTGCCAGCAGTGTTCAGGGGTCCGATACGCAGTATTTT,CASSVQGSDTQYF
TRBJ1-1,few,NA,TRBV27,TGTGCCAGCAAGGTGTTATCGGACGGGCCACCCACTGAAGCTTTCTTT,CASKVLSDGPPTEAFF
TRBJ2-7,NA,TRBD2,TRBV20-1,TGCAGTGCTAGAGGACTAGCGGGAGCAATGAGAGTGGACGAGCAGTACTTC,CSARGLAGAMRVDEQYF
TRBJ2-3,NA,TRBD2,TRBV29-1,TGCAGCGTACCGGGACTAGCGGGGGCTAAAGATACGCAGTATTTT,CSVPGLAGAKDTQYF
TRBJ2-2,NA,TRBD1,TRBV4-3,TGCGCCAGCAGCCAAGACTGGACAGGATCGGCCGGGGAGCTGTTTTTT,CASSQDWTGSAGELFF
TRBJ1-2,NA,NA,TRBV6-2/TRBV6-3,TGTGCCAGCAGTTTTCAGGGGAAGACGGGAAAAGATGGCTACACCTTC,CASSFQGKTGKDGYTF
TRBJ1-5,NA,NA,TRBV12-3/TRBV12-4,TGTGCCAGCAGTTTTCTCCCTCCTACCAATCAGCCCCAGCATTTT,CASSFLPPTNQPQHF
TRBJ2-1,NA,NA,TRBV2,TGTGCCAGCAGGGAAATAATAGCTTACAATGAGCAGTTCTTC,CASREIIAYNEQFF
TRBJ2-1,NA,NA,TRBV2,TGTGCCAGCAGGAAGGACACTGGAGGTTACAATGAGCAGTTCTTC,CASRKDTGGYNEQFF
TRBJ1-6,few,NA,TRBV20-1,TGCAGTGCTAGTTCAGATACTAATTCACCCCTCCACTTT,CSASSDTNSPLHF
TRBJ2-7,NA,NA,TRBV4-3,TGCGCCAGCAGTCGACAGTTAATGGGGAACGAGCAGTACTTC,CASSRQLMGNEQYF
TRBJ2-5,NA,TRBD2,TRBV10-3,TGTGCCATCAAAGCGGGAGGGTTGGAGACCCAGTACTTC,CAIKAGGLETQYF
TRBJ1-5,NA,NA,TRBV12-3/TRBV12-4,TGTGCCAGCAGTTCGGTAGGGGGGGGCATAATCAGGGCCCAGCATTTT,CASSSVGGGIIRAQHF
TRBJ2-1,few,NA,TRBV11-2,TGTGCCAGCAGCCGTTTAGGGGGTGAAGCGCCTTGGGACAATGAGCAGTTCTTC,CASSRLGGEAPWDNEQFF
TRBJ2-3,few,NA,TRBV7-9,TGTGCCAGCAGCTTAGGCTACGGTCTAGATACGCAGTATTTT,CASSLGYGLDTQYF
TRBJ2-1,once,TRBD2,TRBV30,TGTGCCTGGGCCCCCGGACTAGCGGGTTCCTACAATGAGCAGTTCTTC,CAWAPGLAGSYNEQFF
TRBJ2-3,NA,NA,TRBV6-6,TGTGCCAGCAGTTATGGGGCGAGAGAGACAGATACGCAGTATTTT,CASSYGARETDTQYF
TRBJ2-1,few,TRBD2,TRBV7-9,TGTGCCAGCGTTACGGGACTAGCGGGAGTTGAGCAGTTCTTC,CASVTGLAGVEQFF
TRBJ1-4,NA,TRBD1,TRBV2,TGTGCCAGCAGTTCCCGGACAGGCGTAAATGAAAAACTGTTTTTT,CASSSRTGVNEKLFF
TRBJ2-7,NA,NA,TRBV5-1,TGCGCCAGCAGCTTGATGTCCCCCGGACACCTGAGCTCCTACGAGCAGTACTTC,CASSLMSPGHLSSYEQYF
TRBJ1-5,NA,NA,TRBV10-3,TGTGCCATCAGTGATAACAGCAATCAGCCCCAGCATTTT,CAISDNSNQPQHF
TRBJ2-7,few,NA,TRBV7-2,TGTGCCAGCAGTCTCCAGGAACCCTACGAGCAGTACTTC,CASSLQEPYEQYF
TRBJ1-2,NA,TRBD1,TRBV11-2,TGTGCCAGCAGCCCAGGGGGGCCAGGGAACCCGTTTTATGGCTACACCTTC,CASSPGGPGNPFYGYTF
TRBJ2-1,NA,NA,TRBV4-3,TGCGCCAGCAGCCAAGATCCCCCGGGGTTTACCTACAATGAGCAGTTCTTC,CASSQDPPGFTYNEQFF
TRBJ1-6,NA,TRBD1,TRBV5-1,TGCGCCAGCAGCCCAGGGGGTACTAATTCACCCCTCCACTTT,CASSPGGTNSPLHF
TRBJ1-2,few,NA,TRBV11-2,TGTGCCAGCAGCTTAGTGAAAGACAAACGGCCGGGCTACACCTTC,CASSLVKDKRPGYTF
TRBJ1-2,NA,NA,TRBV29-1,TGCAGCGTAGGGACACATACTAACTATGGCTACACCTTC,CSVGTHTNYGYTF
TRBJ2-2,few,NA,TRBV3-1,TGTGCCAGCAGCAAGGTTGGGGAGCTGTTTTTT,CASSKVGELFF
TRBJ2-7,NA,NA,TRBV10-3,TGTGCCATCAGTGACACCGAGGACAAGTACGAGCAGTACTTC,CAISDTEDKYEQYF